Listed below are T cell receptor beta chains from one sample, sequenced in a study of cytomegalovirus exposure and HLA in healthy donors. The repertoire was sequenced with immunoSEQ multiplex PCR; TCRdb's copy has only in-frame clones and lacks some. The sample carries approximately 120,000 clones, roughly 80% recorded once. Sequencing used PBMCs. Receptor source: a man aged 18 to 30 in good health and CMV-seropositive. Both conserved end residues are part of each CDR3. A D gene is named only where the DNA matches it firmly. Some rows mark clone size as missing; the rest say once, few, many or name a class of expanded clone.

J gene,D gene,clone size,V gene,CDR3 DNA,CDR3 protein
TRBJ2-3,TRBD2,.,TRBV4-3,TGCGCCAGCAGCCAAGTCGGGCTAGCGGACCACACAGATACGCAGTATTTT,CASSQVGLADHTDTQYF
TRBJ1-5,.,.,TRBV7-9,TGTGCCAGCAGCTTTTCGGGTGGAGGTCAGCCCCAGCATTTT,CASSFSGGGQPQHF
TRBJ2-3,TRBD1,few,TRBV7-6,TGTGCCAGCAGCCACCGGACAGGGGGAGTGGCAGGGACAGATACGCAGTATTTT,CASSHRTGGVAGTDTQYF
TRBJ1-1,.,.,TRBV7-2,TGTGCCAGCAGCTTATCAGCAACCCCCGGGGCTGAAGCTTTCTTT,CASSLSATPGAEAFF
TRBJ2-7,TRBD1,.,TRBV5-5,TGTGCCAGCAGCTTGGTGGGGACAGGGGGCGACGAGCAGTACTTC,CASSLVGTGGDEQYF
TRBJ2-1,.,few,TRBV5-4,TGTGCCAGCAGCTGGGGGCAATACAATGAGCAGTTCTTC,CASSWGQYNEQFF
TRBJ2-7,.,.,TRBV5-1,TGCGCCAGCAGCTTGAATCCGGTTCCCTACGAGCAGTACTTC,CASSLNPVPYEQYF
TRBJ1-1,.,.,TRBV30,TGTGCCTGGTCACGGGACATGAACACTGAAGCTTTCTTT,CAWSRDMNTEAFF
TRBJ1-5,TRBD1,.,TRBV7-8,TGTGCCAGCAGCTTAGGGATACAAGACAGGGGGAGATTAAATCAGCCCCAGCATTTT,CASSLGIQDRGRLNQPQHF
TRBJ2-7,.,.,TRBV6-5,TGTGCCAGCAGTAGAAGAGCGGACCGGGCTTACGAGCAGTACTTC,CASSRRADRAYEQYF
TRBJ2-2,.,.,TRBV7-9,TGTGCCAGCAGCTTAAGAGGAATTGCGAACACCGGGGAGCTGTTTTTT,CASSLRGIANTGELFF
TRBJ2-1,TRBD2,.,TRBV11-2,TGTGCCAGCAGCTTAGGCGGGGGGGTGGACAATGAGCAGTTCTTC,CASSLGGGVDNEQFF
TRBJ2-5,TRBD2,once,TRBV7-8,TGTGCCAGCAGCTCGGGACTAGCGGGCCAAGAGACCCAGTACTTC,CASSSGLAGQETQYF
TRBJ2-5,.,.,TRBV7-2,TGTGCCAGCAGCTTAGGACCGGCGGGTGTGGAGACCCAGTACTTC,CASSLGPAGVETQYF
TRBJ2-7,.,.,TRBV5-1,TGCGCCAGCAGCTTGGATGGTGGGGGCCTCTACGAGCAGTACTTC,CASSLDGGGLYEQYF
TRBJ2-3,.,.,TRBV30,TGTGCCTGGAGTCCTTCCCAGCGGGATACGCAGTATTTT,CAWSPSQRDTQYF
TRBJ2-7,TRBD1,.,TRBV27,TGTGCCAGCAGGGACAGGGGGCCCCACGAGCAGTACTTC,CASRDRGPHEQYF
TRBJ2-5,TRBD2,.,TRBV5-5,TGTGCCAGCAGCAATACAATACGGACTAGCACAGAGACCCAGTACTTC,CASSNTIRTSTETQYF
TRBJ2-1,TRBD1,.,TRBV5-1,TGCGCCAGCAGCACTGGGACAGACGTTTATAATGAGCAGTTCTTC,CASSTGTDVYNEQFF
TRBJ1-4,TRBD1,.,TRBV30,TGTGCCTGGAGTGCCCCGGGACAGAATGAAAAACTGTTTTTT,CAWSAPGQNEKLFF
TRBJ1-2,.,.,TRBV6-1,TGTGCCAGCAGCGAATACACCAAAAACTATGGCTACACCTTC,CASSEYTKNYGYTF
TRBJ2-7,TRBD1,.,TRBV7-8,TGTGCCAGCAGCTTCCGGGACAGAACCTACGAGCAGTACTTC,CASSFRDRTYEQYF
TRBJ2-3,.,.,TRBV4-3,TGCGCCAGCAGCCCCCGGACGGGGAATCCAAACACAGATACGCAGTATTTT,CASSPRTGNPNTDTQYF